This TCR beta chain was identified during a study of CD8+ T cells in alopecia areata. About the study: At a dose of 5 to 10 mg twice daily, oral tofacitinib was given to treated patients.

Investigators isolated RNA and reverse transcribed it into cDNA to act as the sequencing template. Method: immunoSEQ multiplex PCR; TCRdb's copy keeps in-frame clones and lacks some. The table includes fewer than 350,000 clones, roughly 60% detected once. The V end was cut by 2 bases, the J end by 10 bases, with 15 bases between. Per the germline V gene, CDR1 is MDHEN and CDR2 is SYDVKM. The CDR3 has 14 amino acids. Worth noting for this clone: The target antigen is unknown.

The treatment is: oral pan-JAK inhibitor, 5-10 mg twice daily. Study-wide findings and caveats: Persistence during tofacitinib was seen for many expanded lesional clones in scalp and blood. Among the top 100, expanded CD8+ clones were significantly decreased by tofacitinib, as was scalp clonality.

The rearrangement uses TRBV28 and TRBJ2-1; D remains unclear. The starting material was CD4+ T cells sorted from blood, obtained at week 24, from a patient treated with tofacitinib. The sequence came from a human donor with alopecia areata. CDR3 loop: CASSLLDQPWEQFF. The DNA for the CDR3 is TGTGCCAGCAGTTTACTCGACCAGCCCTGGGAGCAGTTCTTC.